The 27 T cell receptor delta chains listed next were all sequenced from one sample in a study of γδ T cells in repeated Plasmodium falciparum infection. Gammadelta T cells were flow-sorted from PBMC into Vgamma9/Vdelta2+ and Vdelta2-negative populations for bulk analysis. TCRdb re-called clones from the multiplex PCR reads using CATT. The sample carries 75,000 to 100,000 delta-chain clones, over 1.1% recorded once. The sample taken for sequencing was gamma-delta T cells from blood. Every receptor here comes from a pool of human donors (malaria-infected and uninfected, not separated).

As to this clone: A far larger clone is just one base off, so this is likely a read error. Other DNA sequences in the same sample also yield this CDR3. The chain links TRDV1 to TRDJ1; 8 bases are shared with TRDD3. Assignment of the J gene here rests on matching the DNA to germline, because TCRdb gives none. J lost 0 bases, V lost 3 bases, and 33 bases had no gene match. There are 25 residues in the CDR3. Germline V gene data show CDR1 as TSWWSYY and CDR2 as QGS. CDR3 amino acids: CALGDLRPSRTYWGSPRVNTDKLIF. CDR3 in DNA: TGTGCTCTTGGGGACCTGCGGCCTTCCCGAACCTACTGGGGGTCTCCCCGCGTGAACACCGATAAACTCATCTTT.

This clone was seen a handful of times. The protein recorded in TCRdb matches a much larger clone and deviates from this DNA's translation at residue 3, suggesting a read error; the protein here is obtained by translating the DNA. The chain links TRDV1 to TRDJ1, with a tentative D call TRDD3 (6 bases). Germline CDR1 and CDR2: TSWWSYY and QGS. The CDR3 spans 15 residues. Written as DNA, the CDR3 is TGTGCTCCTGGGGAACTTTGGTTGTACACCGATAAACTCATCTTT. Protein product: CAPGELWLYTDKLIF.

In this sample, this clone turned up a few times. TCRdb's listed protein matches a much larger clone and diverges from this DNA's translation at residue 12, likely through a read error; the protein shown comes from the DNA. The chain carries TRDV2 and TRDJ1, with 8 bases that match TRDD3. The J gene, missing from TCRdb, was assigned here through DNA to germline matching. There are 21 residues in the CDR3. V lost 0 bases to trimming and J lost 1 base; unmatched junction nucleotides: 21. Germline-derived CDR1 and CDR2 are GEAIGNYY and EKD. Here the CDR3 DNA reads TGTGCCTGTGACACCGCAAGCCCCTTGGGGGATGCGAGCTCGTGCACCGATAAACTCATCTTT. Translating gives CACDTASPLGDASSCTDKLIF.

This clone has just a few counts. A read error likely explains this, since a far larger clone differs by one base. Within the sample, other DNA sequences also encode this same CDR3. The chain employs TRDV3 and TRDJ1; D is perhaps TRDD3 (5 bases). Since TCRdb gives no J gene, matching the DNA to germline was used here to assign it. Between the trimmed V and J ends, which lost 4 bases and 0 bases, there was a span of 21 bases. The CDR3 contains 16 residues. Germline V gene sequence: CDR1 TVYSNPD, CDR2 GDNSRS (reference sequence). CDR3 bases: TGTGCCTCCTCCGGGGGGCTACCGTCGTACACCGATAAACTCATCTTT. This codes for CASSGGLPSYTDKLIF.

This clone has ten or more counts. The protein in TCRdb stems from a much larger clone and differs at residue 10 from this DNA's translation, likely a read error; here the protein is translated from the DNA. The CDR3 loop is CAFSWSLRVLYTDKLIF. CDR3 in DNA: TGTGCCTTTAGTTGGAGTCTTCGGGTCTTGTACACCGATAAACTCATCTTT. The chain uses TRDV3 and TRDJ1; no clear D. The CDR3 loop spans 17 amino acids. Germline assignment: CDR1 TVYSNPD and CDR2 GDNSRS (reference sequence). Trimming shortened V by 0 bases and J by 0 bases, and 20 bases separated the two germline ends.

On this clone itself: TCRdb lists the protein of a much larger clone for this DNA, which differs at residue 11, so this is likely a read error; the protein given here is translated from the DNA itself. This chain uses TRDV2 with TRDJ1, with 10 bases that match TRDD3. TCRdb gives no J gene; it was assigned here by matching the DNA to germline. Germline V gene sequence: CDR1 GEAIGNYY, CDR2 EKD. This CDR3 has 15 amino acids. V dropped 3 bases and J dropped 6; count of bases not matched to a gene: 9. CDR3 DNA sequence: TGTGCCTGTGACGGACTGGGGGATCACGCCAATAAACTCATCTTT. This sequence encodes CACDGLGDHANKLIF.

This clone has ten or more counts. Other nucleotide sequences from this sample produce the same CDR3. J is TRDJ1 and V is TRDV1; TRDD3 aligns across 10 bases. Trimming cost V 2 bases and J 3 bases; bases outside gene matches: 21. The CDR3 runs 21 residues. The germline gives CDR1 TSWWSYY, CDR2 QGS. The CDR3 region has the DNA TGTGCTCTTGGGGAAAAACATGTAGTCATCTCCTACTGGGGGATGCCCGATAAACTCATCTTT. It encodes CALGEKHVVISYWGMPDKLIF.

This clone was observed a few times. This likely came from a read error, as a far larger clone is one base away. Other DNA sequences in this sample translate to the same CDR3. V gene TRDV1 combines with J gene TRDJ1, with D possibly TRDD3 on 8 matching bases. TCRdb gives no J gene; it was assigned here by matching the DNA to germline. The CDR3 runs to 21 residues. Germline assignment: CDR1 TSWWSYY and CDR2 QGS. The chain's CDR3 is CALGELKSFLKYWGDTDKLIF. CDR3 bases: TGCGCTCTTGGGGAACTGAAGAGCTTCCTAAAGTACTGGGGGGATACCGATAAACTCATCTTT.

Notes on this clone: Given a far larger clone just one base away, this is likely a sequencing read error. The sample carries other DNA sequences with the same CDR3. The rearrangement joins TRDV1 to TRDJ1; 7 positions agree with TRDD2. The J gene comes from matching the DNA to germline here; TCRdb lacks it. Germline V gene lookup returns CDR1 TSWWSYY and CDR2 QGS. The CDR3 runs to 22 residues. Unmatched junction bases numbered 27, after V lost 5 bases and J lost 0 bases. Written as DNA, the CDR3 is TGTGCTCTTGGGCCTCGCGTTCCTACCATGGGGACAAGACCCAAGTACACCGATAAACTCATCTTT. Translating gives CALGPRVPTMGTRPKYTDKLIF.

A remark on this clone: TCRdb's listed protein matches a much larger clone and diverges from this DNA's translation at residue 15, likely through a read error; the protein shown comes from the DNA. The V and J genes are TRDV1 and TRDJ1; tentatively, D is TRDD3 (5 bases). Germline CDR1 TSWWSYY, CDR2 QGS. The CDR3 is 24 amino acids. V dropped 0 bases and J dropped 0 bases, with 35 bases sitting between them. CDR3 region: CALGELVTTSVGFWRITYTDKLIF. CDR3 coding DNA: TGTGCTCTTGGGGAACTAGTTACCACCTCTGTGGGGTTCTGGAGGATAACCTACACCGATAAACTCATCTTT.

In its sample, this clone was seen a few times. It is likely a read error: a sequence one base away is far more abundant. Other DNA sequences from this sample encode an identical CDR3 as well. The rearrangement links TRDV1 to TRDJ1, with D possibly TRDD2 on 6 matching bases. The V gene lost 0 bases and the J gene lost 7 bases, with 15 bases spanning the gap. The CDR3 runs to 15 residues. Per germline, CDR1 TSWWSYY and CDR2 QGS. The DNA for the CDR3 is TGTGCTCTTGGGGAACTACCTTCCCTCGGAGTTAAACTCATCTTT. Its translation is CALGELPSLGVKLIF.

Notes on this clone: TCRdb shows a much larger clone's protein in place of this DNA's translation, and the two differ at residues 9 and 12, likely through a read error; the protein shown is translated from the DNA. The DNA of the CDR3 is TGTGCTCTTGGGGAAATCAGAACGTGCATCACCGTTAAACTCATCTTT. Its translation: CALGEIRTCITVKLIF. This chain uses TRDV1 with TRDJ1; the D is unclear. The V gene's germline CDR1 is TSWWSYY and CDR2 QGS. CDR3 length: 16 residues.

This clone occurred a few times. The amino acid sequence in TCRdb belongs to a much larger clone and departs from this DNA's translation at residue 13, likely a sequencing read error; the sequence shown is translated from the DNA. V is TRDV1 and J is TRDJ1; D perhaps matches TRDD2 (6 bases). Germline values: CDR1 TSWWSYY, CDR2 QGS. Trimming cost V 4 bases and J 4 bases, with 25 bases left between them. The CDR3 covers 18 residues. In nucleotides, the CDR3 is TGTGCTCTTGGGGCCTTCTCCTACAGGGCTGCGTACATCGATAAACTCATCTTT. This translates into CALGAFSYRAAYIDKLIF.

The table lists this clone with a few counts. TCRdb lists the protein of a much larger clone for this DNA, which differs at residue 3, so this is likely a read error; the protein given here is translated from the DNA itself. This chain connects TRDV2 to TRDJ3; TRDD3 matches 13 bases. There are 25 residues in the CDR3. CDR1 and CDR2 from the germline V gene are GEAIGNYY and EKD. The CDR3 sequence: CARDTGALPRYWGIRGSWDTRQMFF. CDR3 nucleotides: TGTGCCCGTGACACCGGTGCTCTACCCAGATACTGGGGGATACGAGGGTCCTGGGACACCCGACAGATGTTTTTC.

A note on this clone: TCRdb's protein for this DNA is that of a much larger clone and differs from the translation at residue 16, likely a read error; the protein shown is the DNA translation. The CDR3 DNA follows: TGTGCCTGTGACACCTTACTGGGGGTCTACTCCTGGGACACCCGACGGATGTTTTTC. It yields the protein CACDTLLGVYSWDTRRMFF. V and J are TRDV2 and TRDJ3; TRDD3 aligns across 8 bases. TCRdb lists no J gene, so it was determined here by aligning the DNA to germline. CDR1 is GEAIGNYY, CDR2 EKD, per germline. The CDR3 sequence is 19 residues long.

Many counts were recorded for this clone. TCRdb's entry gives the protein of a much larger clone, which mismatches this DNA's translation at residue 10, likely from a read error; the protein reported here is translated from the DNA. V gene TRDV2 combines with J gene TRDJ2; D perhaps matches TRDD3 (6 bases). Germline V gives CDR1 GEAIGNYY, CDR2 EKD. The CDR3 totals 19 residues. V lost 3 bases and J lost 0, with 22 bases in between. CDR3 region: CACDHIDVGGTALTAQLFF. CDR3 DNA sequence: TGTGCCTGTGACCATATTGATGTGGGGGGTACTGCTTTGACAGCACAACTCTTCTTT.

Points on this clone: This DNA's translation and the protein TCRdb lists, from a much larger clone, do not match at residue 9, likely due to a read error; the protein shown is translated from the DNA. The chain joins TRDV2 to TRDJ1, with D perhaps TRDD3 (5 bases). TCRdb supplies no J gene; here it was assigned by aligning the nucleotide sequence to germline. This CDR3 has 15 residues. V lost 3 bases, J lost 4 bases, and 17 bases lay in between. CDR1 is GEAIGNYY and CDR2 is EKD in the germline V gene. CDR3 DNA sequence: TGTGCCTGTGACGGCATAGGGGGGTGCCACGATAAACTCATCTTT. It encodes CACDGIGGCHDKLIF.

This clone was observed a handful of times. A read error is likely here: a far larger clone is one base away. At the DNA level, this CDR3 is encoded by other sequences in the same sample as well. The CDR3 nucleotides are TGTGCCTGTGACACCGTAAGGCCTCCTACTGGGCTTGGGGGATACGCGGTAGGTCAGTACACCGATAAACTCATCTTT. Its translation is CACDTVRPPTGLGGYAVGQYTDKLIF. The rearrangement links TRDV2 to TRDJ1; 11 bases are shared with TRDD3. Here the J gene came from matching the DNA to germline, since TCRdb omits it. The V gene end was trimmed by 0 bases and the J gene end by 0 bases; junction bases not matched to a gene: 32. Germline V gene sequence: CDR1 GEAIGNYY, CDR2 EKD. The CDR3 has 26 residues.

This clone came up many times. The genes are TRDV2 and TRDJ1; 11 bases match TRDD3. The length of the CDR3 is 19 residues. Germline lookup yields CDR1 GEAIGNYY and CDR2 EKD. V gave up 3 bases and J gave up 5 bases; unmatched junction bases: 19. The CDR3 protein is CACDPIRALGDRDDDKLIF. DNA for the CDR3: TGTGCCTGTGACCCCATCCGTGCACTGGGGGATAGGGATGATGATAAACTCATCTTT.

Details on this clone: The amino acid sequence in TCRdb belongs to a much larger clone and departs from this DNA's translation at residue 12, likely a sequencing read error; the sequence shown is translated from the DNA. V gene TRDV1 combines with J gene TRDJ1, with D possibly TRDD2 on 7 matching bases. Since TCRdb gives no J gene, matching the DNA to germline was used here to assign it. Trimming pared 4 bases from V and 4 bases from J, leaving 46 bases between. The CDR3 covers 25 residues. From germline, CDR1 is TSWWSYY and CDR2 QGS. CDR3 DNA sequence: TGTGCTCTTGGGGGCCAATTCCTACGCCGGAGGACCCAACACTCAGGGGGAGGGGGGGACGATAAACTCATCTTT. Its translation: CALGGQFLRRRTQHSGGGGDDKLIF.

About this clone: The amino acid sequence in TCRdb belongs to a much larger clone and departs from this DNA's translation at residue 17, likely a sequencing read error; the sequence shown is translated from the DNA. The V gene is TRDV1, the J gene TRDJ1, with D perhaps matching TRDD3 (9 bases). Germline matching of the DNA provided the J gene here, since TCRdb leaves it blank. CDR3 size: 23 residues. The V gene lost 5 bases and the J gene lost 0 bases, with 37 bases spanning the gap. Germline CDR1 and CDR2: TSWWSYY and QGS. The CDR3 loop is CALGKPSSYRGYATLGHTDKLIF. Here the CDR3 DNA reads TGTGCTCTTGGGAAACCCTCTTCCTACAGGGGATACGCCACACTCGGGCACACCGATAAACTCATCTTT.

This clone was found many times. This chain uses TRDV1 with TRDJ1, with a weak D call TRDD3 (5 bases). Per germline, CDR1 TSWWSYY and CDR2 QGS. With 4 bases removed from V and 2 bases from J, the gap between germline ends came to 20 bases. The CDR3 runs 17 residues. The CDR3 bases are TGTGCTCTTGGGGCCTCCACCTGGGACCCACTGACCGATAAACTCATCTTT. Translating it yields CALGASTWDPLTDKLIF.

Note on this clone: The mismatch at residue 11 between this DNA's translation and the TCRdb protein of a much larger clone likely reflects a read error; the protein shown is translated from the DNA. The chain uses TRDV3 and TRDJ1; 9 bases match TRDD3. CDR1 and CDR2 from the germline V gene are TVYSNPD and GDNSRS (reference sequence). The CDR3 has 16 amino acids. With 4 bases clipped from V and 7 bases from J, the junction kept 19 bases outside the gene matches. CDR3: CASGYETGGKRRKLIF. The CDR3 DNA reads as TGTGCCTCCGGATACGAAACTGGGGGAAAAAGGCGTAAACTCATCTTT.

Turning to this clone: The protein that TCRdb holds for this DNA derives from a much larger clone and differs from the translated DNA at residue 7, which likely indicates a read error; the protein shown here is translated from the DNA. The chain recombines TRDV1 with TRDJ1; 8 bases are a match to TRDD3. As TCRdb names no J gene, one was assigned here on the basis of a DNA match to germline. Germline-derived CDR1 and CDR2 are TSWWSYY and QGS. The V and J ends lost 2 bases and 0 bases, in that order; junction bases with no gene match: 8. The CDR3 has 17 amino acids. The CDR3 sequence is CALGESCWGTYTDKLIF. Here the CDR3 DNA reads TGTGCTCTTGGGGAAAGCTGCTGGGGGACCTACACCGATAAACTCATCTTT.

This clone has more than one count but fewer than ten. A far more abundant clone sits one base away, making this likely a read error. Other DNA variants within this sample encode the same CDR3. The J gene is TRDJ1, the V gene TRDV1, with TRDD3 matching over 11 bases. CDR1 and CDR2 (germline): TSWWSYY, QGS. The CDR3 loop spans 22 amino acids. As DNA, the CDR3 is TGTGCTCTTGGGGAACTAAGACCCATTCTGGGGGATACCCGTACTAACACCGATAAACTCATCTTC. It encodes CALGELRPILGDTRTNTDKLIF.

In its sample, this clone was seen a few times. The protein given by TCRdb reflects a much larger clone and differs at residue 15 from this DNA's translation, likely from a read error; the protein shown is the DNA's translation. The chain carries TRDV1 and TRDJ1; TRDD3 matches 10 bases. Germline V gene sequence: CDR1 TSWWSYY, CDR2 QGS. The CDR3 covers 21 residues. With 3 bases clipped from V and 1 base from J, the junction kept 20 bases outside the gene matches. CDR3 amino acids: CALGESPSPHWGMGRTDKLIF. The CDR3 coding sequence is TGTGCTCTTGGGGAGTCCCCATCACCCCACTGGGGGATGGGTCGCACCGATAAACTCATCTTT.

Comment on this clone: The protein TCRdb gives is from a much larger clone and does not agree with this DNA's translation at residue 14, likely a read error; the protein shown here comes from the DNA. A V gene of TRDV3 was called, but no J gene was assigned; the table gives TRDD3 as D, unverified against the DNA. There are 15 residues in the CDR3. Germline V gene sequence: CDR1 TVYSNPD, CDR2 GDNSRS (reference sequence). The CDR3 DNA sequence: TGTGCCTTTATTTGTCGGCTGGGGGATACGGAAAAACTCACCTTT. As protein: CAFICRLGDTEKLTF.